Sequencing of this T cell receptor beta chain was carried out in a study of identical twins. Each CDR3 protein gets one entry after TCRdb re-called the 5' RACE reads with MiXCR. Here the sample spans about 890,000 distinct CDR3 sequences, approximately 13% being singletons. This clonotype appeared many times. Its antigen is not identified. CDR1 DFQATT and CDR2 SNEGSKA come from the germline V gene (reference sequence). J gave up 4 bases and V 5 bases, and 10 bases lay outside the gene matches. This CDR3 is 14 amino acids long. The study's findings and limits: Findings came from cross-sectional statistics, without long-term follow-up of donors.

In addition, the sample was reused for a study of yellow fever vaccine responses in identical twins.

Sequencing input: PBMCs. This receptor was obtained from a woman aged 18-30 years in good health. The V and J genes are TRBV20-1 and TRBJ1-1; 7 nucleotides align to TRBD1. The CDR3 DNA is TGCAGTGCTTCTCGTAGGGGGCGAAGCACTGAAGCTTTCTTT. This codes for CSASRRGRSTEAFF.